These T cell receptor beta chains were read from a single sample in a study of long-term antiretroviral therapy in people with HIV. Data came from immunoSEQ multiplex PCR; TCRdb stores just in-frame clones and leaves some out. The sample consists of roughly 18,000 clones, roughly 91% of them appearing once. Specimen: unsorted PBMCs, collected 3 years after starting antiretroviral therapy. Source of these receptors: a man between 50 and 59 years old with HIV. The CDR3 runs from the conserved cysteine through the conserved F or W. The D gene is left open where the match is weak. Rows may omit the clone size; those that give it use once, few, many or a size class.

J: TRBJ2-3; D: -; size: -; V: TRBV5-4; CDR3: CASSLAAGTDTQYF; DNA: TGTGCCAGCAGCTTGGCGGCGGGCACAGATACGCAGTATTTT
J: TRBJ2-3; D: TRBD1; size: -; V: TRBV29-1; CDR3: CSVEGQGAHSTDTQYF; DNA: TGCAGCGTTGAAGGTCAGGGGGCGCATAGCACAGATACGCAGTATTTT
J: TRBJ1-1; D: -; size: -; V: TRBV5-1; CDR3: CASSFTGKDEAFF; DNA: TGCGCCAGCAGCTTCACAGGGAAGGATGAAGCTTTCTTT
J: TRBJ1-5; D: -; size: -; V: TRBV25-1; CDR3: CASSADSQNNQPQHF; DNA: TGTGCCAGCAGTGCTGACAGCCAGAATAATCAGCCCCAGCATTTT
J: TRBJ2-3; D: -; size: once; V: TRBV7-8; CDR3: CASSPSQRGSTDTQYF; DNA: TGTGCCAGCAGCCCATCCCAACGGGGGAGCACAGATACGCAGTATTTT
J: TRBJ2-4; D: TRBD2; size: -; V: TRBV5-4; CDR3: CASSLGTSGAGAKNIQYF; DNA: TGTGCCAGCAGCTTGGGGACTAGCGGGGCTGGGGCCAAAAACATTCAGTACTTC
J: TRBJ2-3; D: TRBD2; size: -; V: TRBV5-1; CDR3: CASSAGESTDTQYF; DNA: TGCGCCAGCAGCGCGGGGGAAAGCACAGATACGCAGTATTTT
J: TRBJ2-2; D: -; size: -; V: TRBV5-8; CDR3: CASSFSIRQGMDTGELFF; DNA: TGTGCCAGCAGCTTCTCCATCCGGCAGGGTATGGACACCGGGGAGCTGTTTTTT
J: TRBJ1-5; D: TRBD1; size: -; V: TRBV6-5; CDR3: CATRDSFYGNQPQHF; DNA: TGTGCCACCCGGGACAGCTTTTATGGCAATCAGCCCCAGCATTTT
J: TRBJ1-2; D: TRBD1; size: -; V: TRBV28; CDR3: CASSSGRGHGYTF; DNA: TGTGCCAGCAGTTCTGGCAGGGGGCATGGCTACACCTTC
J: TRBJ1-6; D: TRBD1; size: -; V: TRBV2; CDR3: CASSGTGAVNSPLHF; DNA: TGTGCCAGCAGCGGGACAGGGGCTGTCAATTCACCCCTCCACTTT
J: TRBJ1-6; D: TRBD1; size: -; V: TRBV11-2; CDR3: CASSPALGTAYNSPLHF; DNA: TGTGCCAGCAGCCCAGCGTTAGGGACAGCATATAATTCACCCCTCCACTTT
J: TRBJ2-1; D: -; size: -; V: TRBV5-4; CDR3: CASSLRGASYNEQFF; DNA: TGTGCCAGCAGTCTCCGGGGGGCCTCCTACAATGAGCAGTTCTTC
J: TRBJ1-2; D: -; size: -; V: TRBV5-1; CDR3: CASSLDQGSDGYTF; DNA: TGCGCCAGCAGCTTGGATCAGGGGTCGGATGGCTACACCTTC
J: TRBJ2-3; D: TRBD2; size: once; V: TRBV5-1; CDR3: CASSLLAGTSTDTQYF; DNA: TGCGCCAGCAGCTTGTTAGCGGGAACTAGCACAGATACGCAGTATTTT
J: TRBJ1-2; D: TRBD1; size: -; V: TRBV27; CDR3: CASRRDRGRDESYGYTF; DNA: TGTGCCAGCAGGAGGGACAGGGGGCGAGACGAATCCTATGGCTACACCTTC
J: TRBJ1-2; D: -; size: -; V: TRBV5-6; CDR3: CASSFSGTRVDNGYTF; DNA: TGTGCCAGCAGCTTTTCCGGGACACGCGTCGATAATGGCTACACCTTC
J: TRBJ1-6; D: -; size: -; V: TRBV4-3; CDR3: CASSQDRNSPLHF; DNA: TGCGCCAGCAGCCAAGACAGAAACTCACCCCTCCACTTT
J: TRBJ2-6; D: TRBD2; size: -; V: TRBV28; CDR3: CASSYLVRGGLGANVLTF; DNA: TGTGCCAGCAGTTATCTGGTGCGGGGGGGCCTTGGGGCCAACGTCCTGACTTTC
J: TRBJ1-6; D: -; size: -; V: TRBV6-1; CDR3: CASRGTPRPLHF; DNA: TGTGCCAGCAGGGGGACTCCACGACCCCTCCACTTT
J: TRBJ2-7; D: -; size: -; V: TRBV19; CDR3: CASSATAFYEQYF; DNA: TGTGCCAGTAGTGCGACAGCTTTCTACGAGCAGTACTTC
J: TRBJ1-5; D: -; size: -; V: TRBV5-1; CDR3: CASSLGNNQPQHF; DNA: TGCGCCAGCAGCTTAGGGAACAATCAGCCCCAGCATTTT
J: TRBJ1-3; D: TRBD1; size: -; V: TRBV6-1; CDR3: CASSEGAGQGTTIYF; DNA: TGTGCCAGCAGTGAAGGAGCGGGACAGGGAACCACCATATATTTT
J: TRBJ1-5; D: TRBD1; size: -; V: TRBV27; CDR3: CASARTGTGVQPQHF; DNA: TGTGCCAGCGCGCGAACCGGGACAGGGGTTCAGCCCCAGCATTTT
J: TRBJ1-2; D: -; size: once; V: TRBV29-1; CDR3: CSVPGDQLYGYTF; DNA: TGCAGCGTGCCCGGCGACCAGCTCTATGGCTACACCTTC
J: TRBJ2-3; D: -; size: once; V: TRBV19; CDR3: CASSIEGGQADTQYF; DNA: TGTGCCAGTAGTATAGAGGGGGGGCAGGCAGATACGCAGTATTTT
J: TRBJ1-2; D: TRBD1; size: -; V: TRBV19; CDR3: CASSIPLDRGPYYGYTF; DNA: TGTGCCAGTAGTATTCCTCTCGACAGGGGGCCATACTATGGCTACACCTTC
J: TRBJ1-4; D: TRBD1; size: -; V: TRBV19; CDR3: CASSIDRTGRRKLFF; DNA: TGTGCCAGTAGTATAGATCGGACAGGGAGAAGAAAACTGTTTTTT
J: TRBJ2-2; D: -; size: -; V: TRBV21-1; CDR3: CASRPGQETRIGELFF; DNA: TGTGCCAGCCGACCGGGACAGGAAACTAGGATCGGGGAGCTGTTTTTT
J: TRBJ2-3; D: -; size: -; V: TRBV4-1; CDR3: CASSQERGSDTQYF; DNA: TGCGCCAGCAGCCAAGAACGGGGTTCAGATACGCAGTATTTT
J: TRBJ2-7; D: TRBD2; size: -; V: TRBV5-1; CDR3: CASSPHQVAGGHEQYF; DNA: TGCGCCAGCAGCCCACACCAGGTAGCGGGGGGCCACGAGCAGTACTTC
J: TRBJ2-2; D: -; size: -; V: TRBV4-3; CDR3: CASSQDWQLNTGELFF; DNA: TGCGCCAGCAGCCAAGATTGGCAGCTGAACACCGGGGAGCTGTTTTTT
J: TRBJ2-1; D: -; size: -; V: TRBV27; CDR3: CASALNWPYNEQFF; DNA: TGTGCCAGCGCCCTGAACTGGCCTTACAATGAGCAGTTCTTC
J: TRBJ1-4; D: TRBD1; size: -; V: TRBV10-3; CDR3: CATQGQDNEKLFF; DNA: TGTGCCACGCAGGGACAGGATAATGAAAAACTGTTTTTT
J: TRBJ2-1; D: -; size: -; V: TRBV11-2; CDR3: CASSLSFQGSPNNEQFF; DNA: TGTGCCAGCAGCTTAAGTTTCCAGGGATCCCCAAACAATGAGCAGTTCTTC
J: TRBJ2-7; D: TRBD1; size: -; V: TRBV30; CDR3: CAWSVSHGQGYEQYF; DNA: TGTGCCTGGAGTGTTTCTCATGGACAGGGATACGAGCAGTACTTC
J: TRBJ2-2; D: -; size: -; V: TRBV28; CDR3: CASSLGGTVTGELFF; DNA: TGTGCCAGCAGTTTAGGGGGGACAGTGACCGGGGAGCTGTTTTTT
J: TRBJ2-2; D: -; size: -; V: TRBV18; CDR3: CASSPGSGTGELFF; DNA: TGTGCCAGCTCACCAGGAAGCGGGACCGGGGAGCTGTTTTTT
J: TRBJ2-7; D: -; size: once; V: TRBV30; CDR3: CAWSVLGYEQYF; DNA: TGTGCCTGGAGTGTATTAGGCTACGAGCAGTACTTC
J: TRBJ1-2; D: -; size: once; V: TRBV5-6; CDR3: CASSLLLLSNYGYTF; DNA: TGTGCCAGCAGCTTGTTACTGTTATCTAACTATGGCTACACCTTC
J: TRBJ2-7; D: TRBD1; size: -; V: TRBV23-1; CDR3: CASPHPKTTGQGSHEQYF; DNA: TGCGCCAGCCCCCACCCGAAGACGACGGGACAGGGGTCCCACGAGCAGTACTTC
J: TRBJ1-6; D: -; size: once; V: TRBV5-6; CDR3: CASSLNSRNPPLHF; DNA: TGTGCCAGCAGCCTAAACTCTAGGAATCCACCCCTCCACTTT
J: TRBJ2-7; D: -; size: -; V: TRBV18; CDR3: CASSSRGPYEQYF; DNA: TGTGCCAGCTCATCCAGGGGACCCTACGAGCAGTACTTC
J: TRBJ1-2; D: -; size: -; V: TRBV9; CDR3: CASSSREGNINGYTF; DNA: TGTGCCAGCAGCTCTCGGGAAGGAAACATAAATGGCTACACCTTC
J: TRBJ1-1; D: -; size: -; V: TRBV6-5; CDR3: CASSYTQGSTEAFF; DNA: TGTGCCAGCAGTTACACACAGGGATCCACTGAAGCTTTCTTT
J: TRBJ2-2; D: -; size: -; V: TRBV5-6; CDR3: CASSLESGRNTGELFF; DNA: TGTGCCAGCAGCTTGGAGTCGGGCCGGAACACCGGGGAGCTGTTTTTT